The rows below give T cell receptor beta chains drawn from one sample of a study of T cell responses to AZD1222 COVID-19 vaccine. TCRdb keeps only in-frame clones here, not all; method: immunoSEQ multiplex PCR. The sample consists of 100,000 to 150,000 clones, roughly 90% of them appearing once. Specimen: peripheral blood, collected on day 0 of MenACWY control vaccination. The receptors shown here come from an adult in good health. CDR3s include the opening cysteine and the closing phenylalanine or tryptophan. The D gene is left open where the match is weak. Not all rows give a size; the values are once, few, many and, for expanded clones, a class.

V gene: TRBV7-2; CDR3 length: 14; J gene: TRBJ1-1; clone size: .; D gene: .; CDR3 DNA: TGTGCCAGCAGCTTCCAGGGAGGGGACACTGAAGCTTTCTTT; CDR3 protein: CASSFQGGDTEAFF
V gene: TRBV27; CDR3 length: 15; J gene: TRBJ1-4; clone size: once; D gene: .; CDR3 DNA: TGTGCCAGCCCTGCCGACGGAGCAACTAATGAAAAACTGTTTTTT; CDR3 protein: CASPADGATNEKLFF
V gene: TRBV9; CDR3 length: 15; J gene: TRBJ1-5; clone size: .; D gene: TRBD1; CDR3 DNA: TGTGCCAGCAGCGTAGGGACAGGGAAGCATCAGCCCCAGCATTTT; CDR3 protein: CASSVGTGKHQPQHF
V gene: TRBV4-2; CDR3 length: 14; J gene: TRBJ2-3; clone size: .; D gene: TRBD2; CDR3 DNA: TGTGCCAGCAGAGATAGCGGGGATACAGATACGCAGTATTTT; CDR3 protein: CASRDSGDTDTQYF
V gene: TRBV6-2/TRBV6-3; CDR3 length: 13; J gene: TRBJ1-2; clone size: .; D gene: .; CDR3 DNA: TGTGCCAGCAGTTACGATGTATCTGGTGGCTACACCTTC; CDR3 protein: CASSYDVSGGYTF
V gene: TRBV10-3; CDR3 length: 13; J gene: TRBJ1-6; clone size: .; D gene: TRBD1; CDR3 DNA: TGTGCCATCGGACAGGGAAATAATTCACCCCTCCACTTT; CDR3 protein: CAIGQGNNSPLHF
V gene: TRBV24-1; CDR3 length: 11; J gene: TRBJ2-7; clone size: .; D gene: .; CDR3 DNA: TGTGCCACCAGTGATTCAAACGAGCAGTACTTC; CDR3 protein: CATSDSNEQYF
V gene: TRBV10-3; CDR3 length: 16; J gene: TRBJ2-3; clone size: .; D gene: TRBD2; CDR3 DNA: TGTGCCATCAGTGCTCTAGCGGGAGGGGGGACAGATACGCAGTATTTT; CDR3 protein: CAISALAGGGTDTQYF
V gene: TRBV5-1; CDR3 length: 15; J gene: TRBJ2-5; clone size: .; D gene: .; CDR3 DNA: TGCGCCAGCAGCGGTGCGGGACATACCCAAGAGACCCAGTACTTC; CDR3 protein: CASSGAGHTQETQYF
V gene: TRBV7-2; CDR3 length: 14; J gene: TRBJ2-3; clone size: once; D gene: .; CDR3 DNA: TGTGCCAGCAGCTCCAAGCTGGGGGAGGATACGCAGTATTTT; CDR3 protein: CASSSKLGEDTQYF
V gene: TRBV6-5; CDR3 length: 13; J gene: TRBJ1-5; clone size: .; D gene: .; CDR3 DNA: TGTGCCAGCAGTTTCGTGGTTGGACAGCCCCAGCATTTT; CDR3 protein: CASSFVVGQPQHF
V gene: TRBV14; CDR3 length: 13; J gene: TRBJ2-3; clone size: .; D gene: .; CDR3 DNA: TGTGCCAGCAGCCAAGGATATTCAGATACGCAGTATTTT; CDR3 protein: CASSQGYSDTQYF
V gene: TRBV7-3; CDR3 length: 16; J gene: TRBJ2-2; clone size: .; D gene: TRBD2; CDR3 DNA: TGTGCCAGCAGCCGCGGGGCGGGAGCACAGACCGGGGAGCTGTTTTTT; CDR3 protein: CASSRGAGAQTGELFF
V gene: TRBV6-5; CDR3 length: 15; J gene: TRBJ2-1; clone size: .; D gene: .; CDR3 DNA: TGTGCCAGCAGTTACCGGCCAGGCTTTTACAATGAGCAGTTCTTC; CDR3 protein: CASSYRPGFYNEQFF
V gene: TRBV4-1; CDR3 length: 15; J gene: TRBJ2-1; clone size: .; D gene: TRBD2; CDR3 DNA: TGCGCCAGCAGCCAATCTGGACTAGCCTACAATGAGCAGTTCTTC; CDR3 protein: CASSQSGLAYNEQFF
V gene: TRBV6-2/TRBV6-3; CDR3 length: 15; J gene: TRBJ1-5; clone size: .; D gene: .; CDR3 DNA: TGTGCCAGCAGTTGGCGGACAAATAGCAATCAGCCCCAGCATTTT; CDR3 protein: CASSWRTNSNQPQHF
V gene: TRBV27; CDR3 length: 12; J gene: TRBJ1-6; clone size: .; D gene: .; CDR3 DNA: TGTGCCAGCAGTTTACGTAATTCACCCCTCCACTTT; CDR3 protein: CASSLRNSPLHF
V gene: TRBV5-5; CDR3 length: 14; J gene: TRBJ2-5; clone size: .; D gene: .; CDR3 DNA: TGTGCCAGCAGCCCAAGGTCGGGGTTGGGGACCCAGTACTTC; CDR3 protein: CASSPRSGLGTQYF
V gene: TRBV7-6; CDR3 length: 21; J gene: TRBJ2-1; clone size: .; D gene: TRBD2; CDR3 DNA: TGTGCCAGCAGCTCCAGAGGTGCGGAAAGCCGTAGCGGGAGGGCCTACAATGAGCAGTTCTTC; CDR3 protein: CASSSRGAESRSGRAYNEQFF
V gene: TRBV2; CDR3 length: 14; J gene: TRBJ2-2; clone size: .; D gene: TRBD2; CDR3 DNA: TGTGCCAGCGGGACTAGCGGGAACACCGGGGAGCTGTTTTTT; CDR3 protein: CASGTSGNTGELFF
V gene: TRBV6-5; CDR3 length: 14; J gene: TRBJ1-4; clone size: .; D gene: .; CDR3 DNA: TGTGCCAGCACCGGCAGCACAACTAATGAAAAACTGTTTTTT; CDR3 protein: CASTGSTTNEKLFF